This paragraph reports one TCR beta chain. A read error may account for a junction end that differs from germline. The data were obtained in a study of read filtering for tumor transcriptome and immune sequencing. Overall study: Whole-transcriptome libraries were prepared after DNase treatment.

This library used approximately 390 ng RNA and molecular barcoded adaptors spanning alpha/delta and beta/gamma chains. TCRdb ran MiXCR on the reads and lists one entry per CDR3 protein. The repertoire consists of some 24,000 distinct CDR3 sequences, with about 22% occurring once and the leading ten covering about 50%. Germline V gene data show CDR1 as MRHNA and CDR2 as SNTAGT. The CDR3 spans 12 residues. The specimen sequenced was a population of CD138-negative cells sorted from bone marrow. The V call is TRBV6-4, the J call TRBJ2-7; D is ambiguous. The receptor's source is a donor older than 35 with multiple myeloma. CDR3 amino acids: CAISGPDGSQYF. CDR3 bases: TGTGCCATCAGTGGGCCCGACGGGTCGCAGTACTTC.